These 12 T cell receptor beta chains came from one sample sequenced in a study of tumor and adjacent non-tumor tissue in lung cancer. RNA was extracted from bulk tissue without any cell sorting. This non-tumor lung sample came from over 3 cm beyond the tumor edge. The library came from three nested PCR rounds adapted from ARM-PCR protocols. From the multiplex PCR reads, TCRdb called clonotypes with MiXCR, one entry per CDR3 protein. The profile shows under 45,000 distinct CDR3 sequences, approximately 61% of them singletons. The sequenced sample was distant non-tumor lung tissue. The receptors were sampled from a man aged 45-65 years with non-small cell lung cancer.

This clonotype occurred a few times. V is TRBV6-6 and J is TRBJ1-2, with D perhaps TRBD1 (5 bases). The CDR3 has 13 residues. Trimming left V 7 bases short and J 0 bases short, with 9 bases between. The germline V gene encodes CDR1 MNHNY and CDR2 SVGAGI (reference sequence). CDR3 in amino acids: CASKTVSNYGYTF. The CDR3 bases are TGTGCCAGCAAGACAGTTTCTAACTATGGCTACACCTTC.

There are a few counts of this clonotype. V is TRBV5-8 and J is TRBJ1-4, with a tentative D call TRBD1 (6 bases). V was cut by 9 bases and J by 5 bases, with 17 bases left in between. The germline CDR1 and CDR2 sequences are SGHTS and YDEGEE. The CDR3 is made up of 14 amino acids. This chain's CDR3 is CATTSRGDNEKLFF. CDR3 nucleotides: TGTGCCACCACCTCGAGGGGGGACAATGAAAAACTGTTTTTT. Combining the CDR3 with reference TRBV5-8 and TRBJ1-4 gives the whole variable domain EAGVTQSPTHLIKTRGQQATLRCSPISGHTSVYWYQQALGLGLQFLLWYDEGEERNRGNFPPRFSGRQFPNYSSELNVNALELEDSALYLCATTSRGDNEKLFFGSGTQLSVL.

Comment on this clonotype: One junction end disagrees with the germline gene, perhaps due to a read error. The chain links TRBV11-1 to TRBJ1-1; 8 nucleotides agree with TRBD1. The V gene's germline CDR1 is SGHAT and CDR2 FQDESV (reference sequence). The CDR3 covers 13 residues. The DNA for the CDR3 is TGTACCAGCAGCCCCGTGACAGGGGATGAAGCTCTCTTT. This codes for CTSSPVTGDEALF.

The chain uses TRBV24-1 and TRBJ1-6; D unclear. V was clipped by 7 bases and J by 5 bases, with 11 bases between them. CDR3 length equals 14 residues. Looked up from germline, CDR1 is KGHDR and CDR2 is SFDVKD. CDR3 sequence: CATSETFDNSPLHF. CDR3 sequence (DNA): TGTGCCACCAGCGAGACATTCGATAATTCACCCCTCCACTTT.

A remark on this clonotype: Given a much more abundant clone one base away, this may be a read error. This rearrangement joins TRBV5-6 to TRBJ2-4; D is uncertain. Germline CDR1 reads SGHDT; CDR2 reads YYEEEE. The CDR3 sequence is 15 residues long. The CDR3 coding sequence is TGTGCCAGCAGCTTAAAGTCCCGTGGAAGATACATTCAGTGCTTC. This codes for CASSLKSRGRYIQCF.

With regard to this clonotype: A read error may explain this, as a much larger clone is one base away. The chain links TRBV10-2 to TRBJ2-4, with a weak D call TRBD2 (6 bases). There are 12 residues in the CDR3. Germline CDR1 is WSHSY and CDR2 is SAAADI. DNA of the CDR3: TGCGTCAGCACCGGCGGGGAAAACATTCAGTACTTC. This gives the protein CVSTGGENIQYF.

As regards this clonotype: At one of its ends the junction is not consistent with the germline gene, which may arise from a read error. The V call is TRBV30, the J call TRBJ1-5, with 10 bases matching TRBD1. The CDR3 extends over 14 amino acids. Germline V CDR1 and CDR2: GTSNPN, SVGIG (reference sequence). DNA of the CDR3: TGTGCCTGGAGCCCCGGGACAGGGGTTCAGCTCCAGCATTTT. This sequence encodes CAWSPGTGVQLQHF.

This clonotype was detected many times. The chain recombines TRBV7-8 with TRBJ2-4; no clear D gene. The germline gives CDR1 SGHVS, CDR2 FQNEAQ. This CDR3 is built from 15 residues. The V end was cut by 0 bases, the J end by 2 bases, with 8 bases between. The CDR3 sequence: CASSLAVDPKNIQYF. DNA for the CDR3: TGTGCCAGCAGCTTAGCGGTGGATCCCAAAAACATTCAGTACTTC. Looking up the rest from reference TRBV7-8 and TRBJ2-4 gives the full variable domain: GAGVSQSPRYKVAKRGQDVALRCDPISGHVSLFWYQQALGQGPEFLTYFQNEAQLDKSGLPSDRFFAERPEGSVSTLKIQRTQQEDSAVYLCASSLAVDPKNIQYFGAGTRLSVL.

This clonotype was recorded at least ten times. V and J are TRBV5-5 and TRBJ2-7; D unresolved. From germline, CDR1 is SGHKS and CDR2 YYEKEE (reference sequence). The ends were cut back, 1 base at V and 2 bases at J, with 10 bases in the middle. This CDR3 contains 14 residues. The CDR3 nucleotides are TGTGCCAGCAGCTTGTCATGGAATACCTACGAGCAGTACTTC. Amino acid sequence: CASSLSWNTYEQYF.

A remark on this clonotype: A much larger clone differs from this one at a single base, so this may be a read error. This rearrangement joins TRBV6-2 or TRBV6-3 to TRBJ2-7; the D gene is possibly TRBD2 (5 bases). The length of the CDR3 is 14 residues. V lost 2 bases, J lost 2 bases, and 10 bases lay in between. CDR1 and CDR2 (germline): MNHEY, SVGEGT. The CDR3 region has the DNA TGTGCCAGCAGTTACATCCTGCGGGCCTACGAGCAGTACTTC. This codes for CASSYILRAYEQYF.

Of note for this clonotype: One base away lies a much larger clone, so this may be a sequencing read error. V is TRBV4-2 and J is TRBJ2-3; the match to TRBD2 covers 9 bases. The CDR3 is made up of 17 amino acids. Germline V lookup: CDR1 LGHNA, CDR2 YNFKEQ. The CDR3 here is CASSQDLGGRAADTHYF. The CDR3 DNA is TGTGCCAGCAGCCAAGATCTAGGCGGGAGGGCCGCAGATACGCACTATTTT.

The rearrangement uses TRBV2 and TRBJ2-3; D assignment may be TRBD1 or TRBD2 (6 bases each). Germline CDR1 SNHLY, CDR2 FYNNEI. V gave up 2 bases and J gave up 1 base, with 10 bases separating them. The CDR3 loop spans 15 amino acids. The CDR3 sequence is CASSEQRGRTDTQYF. As DNA, the CDR3 is TGTGCCAGCAGTGAACAACGGGGGCGCACAGATACGCAGTATTTT. Full variable domain (remainder filled in from reference TRBV2 and TRBJ2-3): EPEVTQTPSHQVTQMGQEVILRCVPISNHLYFYWYRQILGQKVEFLVSFYNNEISEKSEIFDDQFSVERPDGSNFTLKIRSTKLEDSAMYFCASSEQRGRTDTQYFGPGTRLTVL.